The 30 T cell receptor beta chains presented below share a single source sample, sequenced in a study of early T cells in non-severe SARS-CoV-2 infection. Using its own MiXCR run on the 5' RACE reads, TCRdb lists one record per CDR3 protein. Of about 47,000 distinct CDR3 sequences in the sample, about 10% were seen once. Material: whole blood. The receptors stem from an adult who was a healthcare worker with PCR-confirmed SARS-CoV-2 infection or an uninfected control (not recorded which).

This clonotype has just a few counts. The gene calls are TRBV5-6 and TRBJ2-3, with D perhaps assigned TRBD1 or TRBD2 (5 bases each). There are 16 residues in the CDR3. The V end was cut by 1 base, the J end by 5 bases, with 17 bases between. The germline V gene encodes CDR1 SGHDT and CDR2 YYEEEE. The CDR3 is CASSLRGARVGDTQYF. The CDR3 bases are TGTGCCAGCAGCTTGAGAGGGGCGCGGGTGGGAGATACGCAGTATTTT.

In its sample, this clonotype was seen many times. This rearrangement joins TRBV11-2 to TRBJ2-5; D is undetermined. The CDR3 extends over 15 amino acids. V lost 0 bases to trimming and J lost 2 bases, with 10 bases between them. Germline CDR1 is SGHAT and CDR2 is FQNNGV. The CDR3 sequence: CASSLDLVRQETQYF. The CDR3 DNA reads as TGTGCCAGCAGCTTAGATCTGGTCCGGCAAGAGACCCAGTACTTC.

The CDR3 here is CASSPNEETQYF. For the CDR3, the DNA is TGTGCCAGCTCACCAAATGAGGAGACCCAGTACTTC. V and J are TRBV18 and TRBJ2-5; no clear D gene. Trimming pared 2 bases from V and 5 bases from J, leaving 6 bases between. This CDR3 is 12 amino acids long. CDR1 KGHSH and CDR2 LQKENI come from the germline V gene.

V gene TRBV29-1 combines with J gene TRBJ2-2; D remains ambiguous. Germline CDR1 is SQVTM and CDR2 is ANQGSEA. This CDR3 has 18 residues. With 5 bases removed from V and 1 base from J, the gap between germline ends came to 23 bases. The CDR3 nucleotides are TGCAGCGTTCTCGGACCTGATTCGGACCCCGTGAACACCGGGGAGCTGTTTTTT. Encoded protein: CSVLGPDSDPVNTGELFF.

This chain connects TRBV7-8 to TRBJ2-1, with D maybe TRBD1 (6 bases). V was trimmed by 3 bases and J by 7 bases, leaving 31 bases between them. CDR1 SGHVS and CDR2 FQNEAQ come from the germline V gene. This CDR3 is 20 amino acids long. The CDR3: CASSFPRTADSLHGLNEQFF. CDR3 DNA sequence: TGTGCCAGCAGCTTTCCTAGGACAGCCGATAGCCTCCATGGTTTAAATGAGCAGTTCTTC.

The chain joins TRBV11-2 to TRBJ1-2, with 9 bases aligning to TRBD1. V dropped 5 bases and J dropped 13; count of bases not matched to a gene: 11. Per the germline V gene, CDR1 is SGHAT and CDR2 is FQNNGV. The CDR3 sequence is 13 residues long. The CDR3 nucleotides are TGTGCCAGCAGCCCAGGGGACAGGGATTTCTGCACCTTC. It yields the protein CASSPGDRDFCTF.

This clonotype was detected ten times or more. The chain has TRBV7-3 and TRBJ1-1; D is undetermined. Trimming stripped 5 bases from V and 7 bases from J, with 11 bases between. The V gene's germline CDR1 is SGHTA and CDR2 FQGTGA. The CDR3 contains 12 residues. The chain's CDR3 is CASSLSGGEAFF. The CDR3 nucleotides are TGTGCCAGCAGCCTATCCGGCGGTGAAGCTTTCTTT.

This clonotype showed up many times. The J gene is TRBJ2-7, the V gene TRBV7-9, with D possibly being TRBD1 or TRBD2 (6 bases each). The CDR3 loop spans 13 amino acids. The germline CDR1 and CDR2 sequences are SEHNR and FQNEAQ (reference sequence). Deletions cut 5 bases from V and 9 bases from J, with 17 bases between. CDR3 protein: CASSLGTPEGQYF. The CDR3 DNA reads as TGTGCCAGCAGCCTGGGGACACCGGAGGGGCAGTACTTC.

This clonotype has only a few counts. The rearrangement uses TRBV9 and TRBJ2-1; D perhaps matches TRBD1 (5 bases). CDR3 length: 14 amino acids. V shed 0 bases and J shed 8 bases, with 12 bases lying between them. From germline, CDR1 is SGDLS and CDR2 YYNGEE. The CDR3 DNA reads as TGTGCCAGCAGCGTAGACCCCCAGGGCTATGAGCAGTTCTTC. It translates to CASSVDPQGYEQFF.

Turning to this clonotype: A much larger clone sits a single nucleotide away, making a read error possible. J is TRBJ2-1 and V is TRBV4-2, with 10 positions matching TRBD2. There are 15 residues in the CDR3. The germline gives CDR1 LGHNA, CDR2 YNFKEQ. The CDR3 nucleotides read TGTGCCGGCAGCCAGGGTCTAGCGGGAGACAATGAGCAGTTCTTC. Translation gives CAGSQGLAGDNEQFF.

This clonotype was detected only a few times. The chain couples TRBV6-2 or TRBV6-3 to TRBJ2-2, with D unclear. The V end lost 5 bases, the J end lost 9 bases, and 10 bases lay between the germline ends. Germline V gene sequence: CDR1 MNHEY, CDR2 SVGEGT. The CDR3 sequence is 12 residues long. The chain's CDR3 is CASSPQYRELFF. The CDR3 DNA follows: TGTGCCAGCAGTCCGCAATACAGGGAGCTGTTTTTT.

The chain joins TRBV24-1 to TRBJ2-1; D is unclear. There are 16 residues in the CDR3. With 4 bases removed from V and 12 bases from J, the gap between germline ends came to 24 bases. Germline CDR1 is KGHDR and CDR2 is SFDVKD. The CDR3 DNA reads as TGTGCCACCAGTGACCCCTCCGGACGAGAAGATCGTGGGCAGTTCTTC. This encodes CATSDPSGREDRGQFF.

The sample holds many counts of this clonotype. The J gene is TRBJ2-1, the V gene TRBV14; D gene uncertain. This CDR3 has 12 amino acids. Looked up from germline, CDR1 is SGHDN and CDR2 is FVKESK. Trimming shortened V by 0 bases and J by 15 bases, and 12 bases separated the two germline ends. The CDR3 reads CASSQDRTVAFF. The CDR3 DNA reads TGTGCCAGCAGCCAAGATCGTACTGTCGCGTTCTTC.

This clonotype was seen many times. V usage is TRBV5-5 and J usage is TRBJ2-1, with 14 positions matching TRBD2. V lost 4 bases and J lost 10; bases outside the gene matches: 7. Germline loops: CDR1 SGHKS, CDR2 YYEKEE (reference sequence). The CDR3 runs 15 residues. CDR3 sequence (DNA): TGTGCCAGCAGCCCGGGACTAGCGGGGGCGAGGGAGCAGTTCTTC. The encoded protein is CASSPGLAGAREQFF.

On this clonotype itself: The missing conserved phenylalanine or tryptophan at the end of this CDR3 makes a read error likely. The limits of the CDR3 on the DNA are not certain, so only TCRdb's listed CDR3 is given. This chain's CDR3 is CASSLGQGAEI. The chain links TRBV12-3 or TRBV12-4 to TRBJ2-7; TRBD1 reflects the table's D call only, with no check against the DNA. The CDR3 spans 11 amino acids, including both terminal residues.

The rearrangement joins TRBV11-2 to TRBJ1-5, with D hard to call. Per germline, CDR1 SGHAT and CDR2 FQNNGV. Trimming took off 3 bases at V and 6 bases at J, with 12 bases between the two ends. The CDR3 contains 14 residues. The CDR3: CASSLNSAGQPQHF. CDR3 DNA: TGTGCCAGCAGCTTGAACTCGGCGGGTCAGCCCCAGCATTTT.

For this clonotype: A read error may produce the germline difference seen at one junction end. As DNA, the CDR3 is TGTGCCGGCAGCCGTCAAGGGGGATATGAAGAGACCCAGTACTTC. It yields the protein CAGSRQGGYEETQYF. The chain joins TRBV7-2 to TRBJ2-5; tentatively, D is TRBD1 (6 bases). In germline, CDR1 is SGHTA, CDR2 FQGNSA. CDR3 size: 15 residues.

The chain is built from TRBV10-3 and TRBJ2-2; 10 bases agree with TRBD2. Germline trimming cut 11 bases from V and 4 bases from J; bases unmatched to any gene: 10. The CDR3 is 15 amino acids. Germline lookup yields CDR1 ENHRY and CDR2 SYGVKD. DNA for the CDR3: TGTGCCGTACTAGCGGGGTTGGCGGGCACCGGGGAGCTGTTTTTT. This gives the protein CAVLAGLAGTGELFF.

At least ten counts were recorded for this clonotype. The rearrangement links TRBV12-3 or TRBV12-4 to TRBJ2-1; 11 bases are a match to TRBD2. The CDR3 contains 17 residues. V was clipped by 5 bases and J by 3 bases; unmatched bases: 9. This CDR3 is CASSAGTSGQLYNEQFF. In DNA, the CDR3 is TGTGCCAGCAGTGCAGGGACTAGCGGTCAGCTCTACAATGAGCAGTTCTTC.

This clonotype was counted many times. The chain employs TRBV24-1 and TRBJ2-1; tentatively, D is TRBD1 (5 bases). CDR3 length equals 13 residues. Germline V gene sequence: CDR1 KGHDR, CDR2 SFDVKD. Between the trimmed V and J ends, which lost 5 bases and 5 bases, there was a span of 9 bases. The chain's CDR3 is CATSVSTDNEQFF. The CDR3 DNA is TGTGCCACCAGTGTCTCGACAGACAATGAGCAGTTCTTC.

This clonotype turned up a few times. The rearrangement joins TRBV10-3 to TRBJ2-7; D perhaps matches TRBD1 (5 bases). This CDR3 is built from 14 residues. Trimming took 10 bases from V and 2 from J, leaving 18 bases between them. CDR1 ENHRY and CDR2 SYGVKD come from the germline V gene. The CDR3 sequence: CATKVGAVAYEQYF. The CDR3 coding sequence is TGTGCCACCAAGGTAGGGGCAGTAGCCTACGAGCAGTACTTC.

In its sample, this clonotype was seen a few times. The rearrangement links TRBV6-5 to TRBJ2-4, with 8 bases fitting TRBD1. The V and J ends lost 9 bases and 3 bases, in that order; junction bases with no gene match: 7. CDR1 and CDR2 from the germline V gene are MNHEY and SVGAGI. CDR3 size: 14 residues. The CDR3 nucleotides are TGTGCCAGGGCAGGGGGCGCCGGCAAAAACATTCAGTACTTC. Its translation: CARAGGAGKNIQYF.

This clonotype was picked up many times. The chain couples TRBV28 to TRBJ2-1, with D perhaps matching TRBD2 (6 bases). This CDR3 is 15 amino acids long. Trimming pared 7 bases from V and 6 bases from J, leaving 19 bases between. Germline V gene data show CDR1 as MDHEN and CDR2 as SYDVKM. The CDR3 here is CASTPGGPVSNEQFF. The CDR3 DNA is TGTGCCAGCACTCCCGGAGGGCCGGTAAGCAATGAGCAGTTCTTC. Full variable domain (outside the CDR3, taken from reference TRBV28 and TRBJ2-1): DVKVTQSSRYLVKRTGEKVFLECVQDMDHENMFWYRQDPGLGLRLIYFSYDVKMKEKGDIPEGYSVSREKKERFSLILESASTNQTSMYLCASTPGGPVSNEQFFGPGTRLTVL.

This clonotype was counted many times. The CDR3 loop reads CASSGLASGANTGELFF. The CDR3 DNA reads as TGTGCCAGCAGTGGTCTGGCTAGCGGCGCGAACACCGGGGAGCTGTTTTTT. The V and J genes are TRBV2 and TRBJ2-2; TRBD2 aligns across 7 bases. V shed 4 bases and J 0 bases; nucleotides not matched to a gene: 8. Germline CDR1 reads SNHLY; CDR2 reads FYNNEI. CDR3 size: 17 residues. Using reference TRBV2 and TRBJ2-2 for the parts outside the CDR3, the full variable domain is EPEVTQTPSHQVTQMGQEVILRCVPISNHLYFYWYRQILGQKVEFLVSFYNNEISEKSEIFDDQFSVERPDGSNFTLKIRSTKLEDSAMYFCASSGLASGANTGELFFGEGSRLTVL.

The sample holds many counts of this clonotype. In nucleotides, the CDR3 is TGCGCCAGCAGCCGGGAACTAGCGGGAGGGGGTAATGAGCAGTTCTTC. It specifies CASSRELAGGGNEQFF. This chain links TRBV4-3 with TRBJ2-1; 13 bases are a match to TRBD2. The germline gives CDR1 LGHNA, CDR2 YSLEER. J lost 7 bases, V lost 4 bases, and 7 bases had no gene match. The CDR3 extends over 16 amino acids.

This clonotype was found many times. V is TRBV5-1 and J is TRBJ2-1; possibly TRBD1 for D (6 bases). The V end was cut by 4 bases, the J end by 7 bases, with 15 bases between. The germline CDR1 and CDR2 sequences are SGHRS and YFSETQ. The CDR3 runs to 14 residues. As DNA, the CDR3 is TGCGCCAGCAGCCCAGGACAGACCGCTAATGAGCAGTTCTTC. Its protein is CASSPGQTANEQFF.

This clonotype has ten or more counts. This sequence joins TRBV5-4 and TRBJ1-3; TRBD1 is a possible D gene (6 bases). V was shortened by 4 bases and J by 2 bases, with 16 bases between the two germline ends. This CDR3 contains 16 residues. Per germline, CDR1 SGHNT and CDR2 YYREEE (reference sequence). The CDR3 sequence is CASSPMPPGAGNTIYF. CDR3 nucleotide sequence: TGTGCCAGCAGCCCGATGCCTCCAGGGGCTGGAAACACCATATATTTT.

To note about this clonotype: A much larger clone differs from this one at a single base, so this may be a read error. The chain carries TRBV20-1 and TRBJ1-1; D not certain. CDR1 DFQATT and CDR2 SNEGSKA come from the germline V gene (reference sequence). This CDR3 contains 11 residues. V dropped 6 bases and J dropped 10 bases, with 15 bases sitting between them. CDR3 region: CSAQALEPAFF. The DNA of the CDR3 is TGCAGTGCCCAAGCCCTTGAGCCAGCTTTCTTT.

This clonotype was counted only a few times. The V and J genes are TRBV28 and TRBJ2-7; D is unclear. V shed 5 bases and J shed 4 bases, with 6 bases lying between them. Germline V gene sequence: CDR1 MDHEN, CDR2 SYDVKM. The CDR3 totals 11 residues. The CDR3, as DNA: TGTGCCAGCAGTACTCCTTACGAGCAGTACTTC. The encoded protein is CASSTPYEQYF.

This clonotype has just a few counts. CDR3 in amino acids: CASSPLSASSSYNEQFF. The CDR3 nucleotides read TGTGCCAGCAGCCCCCTCTCGGCCTCGAGCTCCTACAATGAGCAGTTCTTC. The gene calls are TRBV7-8 and TRBJ2-1; unclear D gene. V lost 5 bases, J lost 0 bases, and 17 bases lay in between. This CDR3 is 17 amino acids long. Germline values: CDR1 SGHVS, CDR2 FQNEAQ.